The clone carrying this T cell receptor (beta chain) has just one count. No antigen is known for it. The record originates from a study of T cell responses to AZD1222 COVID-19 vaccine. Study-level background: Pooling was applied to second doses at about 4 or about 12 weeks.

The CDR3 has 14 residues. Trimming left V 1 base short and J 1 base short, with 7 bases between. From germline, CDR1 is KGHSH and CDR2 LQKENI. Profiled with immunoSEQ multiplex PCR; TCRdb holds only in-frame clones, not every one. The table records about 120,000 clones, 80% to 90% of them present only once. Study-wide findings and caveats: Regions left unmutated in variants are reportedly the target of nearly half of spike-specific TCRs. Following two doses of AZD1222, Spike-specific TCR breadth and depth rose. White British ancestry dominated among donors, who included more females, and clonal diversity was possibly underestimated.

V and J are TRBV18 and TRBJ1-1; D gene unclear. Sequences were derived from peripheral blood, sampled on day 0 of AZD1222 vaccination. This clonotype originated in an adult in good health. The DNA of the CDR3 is TGTGCCAGCTCACCACTGCACAAGAACACTGAAGCTTTCTTT. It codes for CASSPLHKNTEAFF.